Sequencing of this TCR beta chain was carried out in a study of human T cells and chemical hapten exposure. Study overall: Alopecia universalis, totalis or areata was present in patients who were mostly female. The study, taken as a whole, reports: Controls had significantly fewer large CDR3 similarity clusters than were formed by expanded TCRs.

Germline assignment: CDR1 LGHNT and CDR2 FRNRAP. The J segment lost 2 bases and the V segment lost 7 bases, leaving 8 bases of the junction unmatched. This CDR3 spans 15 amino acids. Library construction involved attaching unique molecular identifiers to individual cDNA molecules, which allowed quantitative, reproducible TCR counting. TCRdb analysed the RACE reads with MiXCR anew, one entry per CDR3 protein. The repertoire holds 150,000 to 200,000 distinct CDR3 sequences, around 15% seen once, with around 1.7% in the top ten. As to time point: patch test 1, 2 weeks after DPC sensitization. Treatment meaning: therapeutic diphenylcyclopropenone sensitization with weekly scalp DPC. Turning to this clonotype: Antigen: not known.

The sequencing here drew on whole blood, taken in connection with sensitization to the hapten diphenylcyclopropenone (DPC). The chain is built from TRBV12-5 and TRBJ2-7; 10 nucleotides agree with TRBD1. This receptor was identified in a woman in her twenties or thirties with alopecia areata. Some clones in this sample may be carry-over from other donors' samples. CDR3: CASAPGTGAAYEQYF. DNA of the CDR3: TGTGCTAGTGCGCCGGGGACAGGGGCGGCCTACGAGCAGTACTTC.